The 2 T cell receptor beta chains below all came from one sample that was sequenced in a study of cytomegalovirus exposure and HLA in healthy donors (dated by TCRdb to 2016 to 2017). Library preparation was by the immunoSEQ multiplex PCR assay. Entries here come from immuneACCESS through TCRdb and include only in-frame sequences with V and J called. Some clones fail to appear in such tables; in the studies checked, an unresolved V gene covers under half of the shortfall, and the cause of the remainder is unknown. The sample table lists some 120,000 clones, 75% to 90% of them with a count of one. Roughly 2% of the sample belongs to the ten largest clones. Sequenced material: PBMCs. Receptor source: a woman between 18 and 29 years old in good health and CMV-seronegative.

This rearrangement joins TRBV6-1 to TRBJ2-7, with a weak D call TRBD2 (6 bases). CDR3 length: 13 residues. Germline values: CDR1 MNHNS, CDR2 SASEGT. V dropped 1 base and J dropped 8 bases, with 12 bases sitting between them. The CDR3: CASSEEGTAKQYF. CDR3 coding DNA: TGTGCCAGCAGTGAAGAGGGGACTGCCAAGCAGTACTTC.

This clone was counted a few times. This chain joins TRBV2 and TRBJ1-5, with D unclear. V dropped 0 bases and J dropped 6 bases, with 9 bases sitting between them. In germline, CDR1 is SNHLY, CDR2 FYNNEI. This CDR3 is 14 amino acids long. CDR3 coding DNA: TGTGCCAGCAGTGAAGCGTACGAGGGTCAGCCCCAGCATTTT. It codes for CASSEAYEGQPQHF. The full variable domain, its missing parts supplied by reference TRBV2 and TRBJ1-5, is EPEVTQTPSHQVTQMGQEVILRCVPISNHLYFYWYRQILGQKVEFLVSFYNNEISEKSEIFDDQFSVERPDGSNFTLKIRSTKLEDSAMYFCASSEAYEGQPQHFGDGTRLSIL.